Listed below are T cell receptor beta chains from one sample, sequenced in a study of blood T cell repertoires in COVID-19. Produced via immunoSEQ multiplex PCR; TCRdb's table is partial and in-frame only. This sample has 300,000 to 350,000 clones; approximately 86% occur once, and the top ten carry about 4.2%. The sample consisted of PBMCs or T cells enriched from blood (not recorded which). The receptors originated from a woman aged 35 to 49 with acute COVID-19. The conserved cysteine and the conserved F or W are not part of the CDR3 here. D genes are given only for firm matches. The size field is filled for only some rows; it gives once, few, many or a size class.

v_gene	d_gene	j_gene	abundance	CDR3aa
TRBV18	NA	TRBJ1-1	NA	ASSQQGQNTEAF
TRBV7-9	NA	TRBJ2-6	once	ASSLVGGDRNQRANVLT
TRBV5-5	NA	TRBJ1-1	NA	ASSLARQNEAF
TRBV9	TRBD2	TRBJ2-1	NA	ASSYSGGHNEQF
TRBV7-2	NA	TRBJ1-3	few	ASSPGQGNTIY
TRBV19	TRBD1	TRBJ1-1	NA	ASSARTGQNTEAF
TRBV4-2	TRBD1	TRBJ1-5	NA	ASSQEQGASGQPQH
TRBV27	TRBD1	TRBJ2-7	NA	ASSQKLQGGSYEQY
TRBV15	TRBD1	TRBJ1-5	NA	ATSRTGYFSNQPQH
TRBV19	TRBD1	TRBJ1-5	NA	ASTPDRGWDQPQH
TRBV4-2	NA	TRBJ1-5	few	ASSQDQTGGNQPQH
TRBV5-4	TRBD1	TRBJ2-7	NA	ASSLGGAGTGGSEQY
TRBV5-6	NA	TRBJ2-5	few	ASSSRGSETQY
TRBV19	TRBD2	TRBJ2-7	NA	ASSISGILTYEQY
TRBV5-4	TRBD1	TRBJ2-7	NA	ASRQGQGSSYEQY
TRBV7-9	TRBD1	TRBJ1-4	once	ASSSPGTGGDTNEKLF
TRBV10-1	NA	TRBJ1-6	few	ASSESDFMARNSPLH
TRBV3-1/TRBV3-2	TRBD1	TRBJ1-1	NA	ASSQGIGIGGVAF
TRBV9	TRBD1	TRBJ2-1	NA	ASSARPTGTRGNEQF
TRBV5-1	TRBD2	TRBJ2-1	NA	ASSLGTSGRVNEQF
TRBV14	TRBD2	TRBJ2-3	NA	ASSPRLATSTDTQY
TRBV4-2	TRBD2	TRBJ2-7	NA	ASSQEDSGGYYEQY
TRBV25-1	NA	TRBJ1-5	few	ASSEWTNNQPQH
TRBV9	NA	TRBJ2-2	NA	ASSLWQGGTGELF
TRBV7-9	NA	TRBJ2-7	once	ASSSTRQALYEQY
TRBV5-8	TRBD1	TRBJ2-5	NA	ASSLASGTGDQETQY
TRBV4-1	NA	TRBJ2-5	NA	ASSPPGVREETQY
TRBV27	TRBD1	TRBJ2-3	NA	ASIPLNRGPDTQY
TRBV10-3	NA	TRBJ2-3	few	AISPGTSTDTQY
TRBV11-1	NA	TRBJ2-1	many	ASSLGTAVYNEQF
TRBV7-8	NA	TRBJ2-2	NA	ASSDGDPNTGELF
TRBV10-3	TRBD2	TRBJ2-1	NA	AISKTSGRFYNEQF
TRBV15	TRBD1	TRBJ2-5	once	ATSRAPHGTDEETQY
TRBV12-3/TRBV12-4	NA	TRBJ1-1	NA	ASSLGQSTEAF
TRBV5-4	NA	TRBJ2-3	NA	ASSIRPGITDTQY
TRBV4-3	TRBD1	TRBJ2-2	once	ASSQDRLQGALGELF
TRBV18	NA	TRBJ2-1	NA	ASSLNRDNEQF
TRBV5-4	NA	TRBJ2-3	NA	ASSLGGGPRDTQY
TRBV5-8	NA	TRBJ2-7	NA	ASSLVLPGSYEQY
TRBV4-1	TRBD1	TRBJ1-2	NA	ASSQDLGGADYGYT
TRBV6-1	NA	TRBJ1-1	NA	ASSELWRTEAF
TRBV9	TRBD1	TRBJ1-3	NA	ASSLQGASGNTIY
TRBV5-1	TRBD1	TRBJ2-7	NA	ATWAGTGGGEQY
TRBV9	NA	TRBJ1-3	NA	ASSVEGFLGNTIY
TRBV19	TRBD1	TRBJ1-2	NA	ASSIETGTVGYT
TRBV21-1	NA	TRBJ2-3	NA	ASSKACGGIHTTDTQY
TRBV3-1/TRBV3-2	TRBD2	TRBJ2-2	NA	ASSQGLAGVGTGELF
TRBV7-9	NA	TRBJ2-2	NA	ASSLRSLVNTGELF
TRBV4-2	TRBD1	TRBJ1-6	NA	ASSQDRDRVNSPLH
TRBV9	TRBD1	TRBJ1-2	NA	ASSERDRLLYGYT
TRBV19	NA	TRBJ2-2	NA	ASRWGVDGELF
TRBV7-6	NA	TRBJ1-4	few	ASSLQAATNEKLF
TRBV4-1	NA	TRBJ2-1	NA	ASSQEPLDGTKSDEQF
TRBV5-1	NA	TRBJ1-1	NA	ASSSLDGRTEAF
TRBV7-2	NA	TRBJ1-3	NA	ASSLAEGLDGNTIY
TRBV5-1	NA	TRBJ1-1	NA	ASSLTQGGGQTEAF
TRBV11-2	NA	TRBJ1-4	NA	ASSPRTGIVNEKLF
TRBV3-1/TRBV3-2	TRBD1	TRBJ1-5	NA	ASSQGDRVGAIGQPQH
TRBV28	TRBD2	TRBJ2-7	NA	ASSWESGRGDEQY